These T cell receptor beta chains were read from a single sample in a study of T cell clonotyping in hematopoietic cell transplantation. Produced via immunoSEQ multiplex PCR; TCRdb's table is partial and in-frame only. The sample lists about 45,000 clones; 94% were seen once. The sequenced material came from peripheral blood mononuclear cells. The origin of the receptors is a woman aged 45 to 65 in good health. Some clones in this sample may be carry-over from other donors' samples. CDR3s leave out the opening cysteine and the closing phenylalanine or tryptophan.

TRBJ2-3,TRBV6-4,ASSDSSGVVELGTDTQY
TRBJ2-6,TRBV19,ASSIGTSGAGANVLT
TRBJ1-5,TRBV19,ASKERQGEGYSNQPQH
TRBJ1-2,TRBV4-3,ASSQGGESLYGYT
TRBJ1-1,TRBV10-3,ATTGTNTEAF
TRBJ1-5,TRBV10-3,AISPDRGPTGNQPQH
TRBJ2-7,TRBV25-1,ASRAGDYEQY
TRBJ2-5,TRBV11-2,ASNFNGALGETQY
TRBJ1-5,TRBV9,ASSPHGQSSQPQH
TRBJ1-2,TRBV5-1,ASSYLPDGYGYT
TRBJ2-1,TRBV5-6,ASSLVAGGEQF
TRBJ2-3,TRBV19,ASSSSSGTSGTDTQY